This is a list of T cell receptor beta chains from one sample in a study of technical replicates of blood from a few donors. Sequencing was performed with immunoSEQ multiplex PCR; in TCRdb, only in-frame clones are kept and a portion is missing. This table holds around 81,000 clones, approximately 95% found once. Material: T cells isolated from PBMCs. These receptor sequences come from a human donor in good health. The CDR3 runs from the conserved cysteine through the conserved F or W. Fields, in order: CDR3 length, D gene, clone size, J gene, V gene, CDR3 protein, CDR3 DNA. A D gene is named only where the DNA matches it firmly. Clone size is given for some rows only: seen once, a few or many times, or a class if the clone is expanded.

14,-,-,TRBJ1-4,TRBV25-1,CASTRGGHNEKLFF,TGTGCCAGCACAAGGGGCGGCCATAATGAAAAACTGTTTTTT
13,-,-,TRBJ2-1,TRBV5-6,CASSLGSGGEQFF,TGTGCCAGCAGCTTGGGGTCAGGTGGTGAGCAGTTCTTC
17,-,-,TRBJ2-3,TRBV4-2,CASSQDRASANTDTQYF,TGTGCCAGCAGCCAAGATCGGGCTAGCGCCAACACAGATACGCAGTATTTT
14,-,-,TRBJ2-3,TRBV30,CAWSVGGSTDTQYF,TGTGCCTGGAGTGTAGGAGGGAGCACAGATACGCAGTATTTT
11,-,-,TRBJ2-2,TRBV2,CASSESGELFF,TGTGCCAGCAGTGAGAGCGGGGAGCTGTTTTTT
15,TRBD2,-,TRBJ2-1,TRBV2,CASSLSGSSYNEQFF,TGTGCCAGCAGCCTAAGCGGGAGCTCCTACAATGAGCAGTTCTTC
13,-,few,TRBJ1-1,TRBV14,CASGGARWTEAFF,TGTGCCAGCGGAGGGGCGAGGTGGACTGAAGCTTTCTTT
14,-,-,TRBJ2-7,TRBV9,CASSVGSQSYEQYF,TGTGCCAGCAGCGTAGGTTCCCAGTCCTACGAGCAGTACTTC
13,-,-,TRBJ2-7,TRBV19,CASSSGQGDEQYF,TGTGCCAGTAGCTCGGGACAAGGCGACGAGCAGTACTTC
15,TRBD2,-,TRBJ2-7,TRBV28,CASHDRGGNSYEQYF,TGTGCCAGCCATGATCGGGGGGGGAACTCCTACGAGCAGTACTTC
13,TRBD1,-,TRBJ1-1,TRBV5-1,CASNRGRGTEAFF,TGCGCCAGCAACAGGGGCCGGGGAACTGAAGCTTTCTTT
14,-,-,TRBJ1-1,TRBV4-3,CASSRDRLQAEAFF,TGCGCCAGCAGCCGAGACAGGTTACAGGCTGAAGCTTTCTTT
13,-,-,TRBJ1-1,TRBV10-3,CAISGGSNTEAFF,TGTGCCATCAGTGGAGGGTCGAACACTGAAGCTTTCTTT
11,-,-,TRBJ1-1,TRBV7-8,CASSFGTEAFF,TGTGCCAGCAGCTTCGGCACTGAAGCTTTCTTT
16,TRBD1,-,TRBJ1-2,TRBV4-3,CASSHSRQGIIGGYTF,TGCGCCAGCAGCCACTCTCGACAGGGTATTATCGGTGGCTACACCTTC
17,TRBD2,-,TRBJ2-5,TRBV5-1,CASSQERGLVRRETQYF,TGCGCCAGCAGCCAGGAACGGGGACTAGTAAGGAGAGAGACCCAGTACTTC
15,-,-,TRBJ2-7,TRBV5-1,CASSLAGLAAYEQYF,TGCGCCAGCAGCTTGGCCGGATTAGCGGCCTACGAGCAGTACTTC
15,-,-,TRBJ2-7,TRBV28,CASSLFGQTLYEQYF,TGTGCCAGCAGTTTATTTGGACAGACCCTTTACGAGCAGTACTTC
12,-,-,TRBJ2-1,TRBV6-6,CASTPSGYEQFF,TGTGCCAGCACCCCCAGCGGCTATGAGCAGTTCTTC
11,TRBD1,-,TRBJ1-2,TRBV7-9,CASSSGGGYTF,TGTGCCAGCAGCTCAGGGGGTGGCTACACCTTC
15,TRBD1,-,TRBJ2-3,TRBV27,CASSLGTGPTDTQYF,TGTGCCAGCAGTCTCGGGACAGGGCCCACAGATACGCAGTATTTT
14,-,-,TRBJ2-2,TRBV19,CASSSRAGPGELFF,TGTGCCAGTAGTAGTAGGGCAGGGCCCGGGGAGCTGTTTTTT
13,TRBD2,-,TRBJ2-7,TRBV5-4,CASSFSGRGEQYF,TGTGCCAGCAGCTTCAGCGGGAGAGGCGAGCAGTACTTC
15,TRBD2,-,TRBJ2-1,TRBV27,CASTKEAGVANEQFF,TGTGCCAGCACAAAAGAAGCGGGGGTCGCGAATGAGCAGTTCTTC
12,-,-,TRBJ1-1,TRBV2,CASSELSTEAFF,TGTGCCAGCAGTGAATTGTCGACAGAAGCTTTCTTT
14,-,-,TRBJ2-1,TRBV25-1,CASTWEEGINEQFF,TGTGCCAGCACGTGGGAGGAGGGTATCAATGAGCAGTTCTTC
15,-,-,TRBJ2-2,TRBV25-1,CASSEYMSRSGELFF,TGTGCCAGCAGTGAATATATGAGCCGATCCGGGGAGCTGTTTTTT
12,-,-,TRBJ1-1,TRBV11-2,CASSPEGPEAFF,TGTGCCAGCAGCCCAGAGGGCCCTGAAGCTTTCTTT
14,TRBD1,-,TRBJ2-7,TRBV5-6,CASSSLDRGYEQYF,TGTGCCAGCAGCTCTTTGGACAGGGGATACGAGCAGTACTTC
14,TRBD1,-,TRBJ1-1,TRBV19,CASSIETGIPEAFF,TGTGCCAGTAGTATAGAGACAGGGATCCCTGAAGCTTTCTTT
15,-,-,TRBJ2-7,TRBV28,CASSSSDRFSYEQYF,TGTGCCAGCTCCTCCTCCGACAGGTTCTCCTACGAGCAGTACTTC
13,-,-,TRBJ1-1,TRBV28,CASTKGGITEAFF,TGTGCCAGCACAAAGGGAGGGATCACTGAAGCTTTCTTT
14,TRBD1,-,TRBJ2-7,TRBV10-3,CAISEGDRGNEQYF,TGTGCCATCAGTGAGGGGGACAGGGGTAACGAGCAGTACTTC
13,-,-,TRBJ2-3,TRBV7-2,CASSFHGFDTQYF,TGTGCCAGCAGCTTTCACGGTTTCGATACGCAGTATTTT
15,-,-,TRBJ1-4,TRBV4-3,CASSQDSGSNEKLFF,TGCGCCAGCAGCCAAGATTCAGGGTCTAATGAAAAACTGTTTTTT
15,-,-,TRBJ2-7,TRBV11-3,CASTLSIGGTGEQYF,TGTGCCAGCACCTTGTCTATTGGGGGGACGGGGGAGCAGTACTTC
17,TRBD1,-,TRBJ2-2,TRBV11-2,CASSPGRGRTNTGELFF,TGTGCCAGCAGCCCCGGCAGGGGGCGAACGAACACCGGGGAGCTGTTTTTT
13,TRBD1,-,TRBJ1-1,TRBV9,CASSGTDLPEAFF,TGTGCCAGCTCCGGGACAGATCTTCCTGAAGCTTTCTTT
17,-,-,TRBJ1-1,TRBV4-2,CASSPHFSGEANTEAFF,TGTGCCAGCAGCCCACACTTCTCCGGGGAGGCGAACACTGAAGCTTTCTTT
14,-,-,TRBJ2-7,TRBV11-3,CASSFVQGPREQYF,TGTGCCAGCAGCTTCGTTCAGGGGCCCCGCGAGCAGTACTTC
14,-,-,TRBJ2-7,TRBV27,CASSFGGAGYEQYF,TGTGCCAGCAGTTTTGGAGGGGCCGGCTACGAGCAGTACTTC
15,TRBD1,once,TRBJ1-1,TRBV7-3,CASSYTGGWNTEAFF,TGTGCCAGCAGTTACACAGGGGGGTGGAACACTGAAGCTTTCTTT
15,TRBD1,once,TRBJ1-2,TRBV7-9,CASSRYRQGDYGYTF,TGTGCCAGCAGTCGATATAGACAGGGGGACTATGGCTACACCTTC
15,-,-,TRBJ1-1,TRBV7-3,CASSLWGGSGTEAFF,TGTGCCAGCAGCCTATGGGGGGGTTCAGGCACTGAAGCTTTCTTT
17,-,-,TRBJ1-1,TRBV5-4,CASSLDLIGSMNTEAFF,TGTGCCAGCAGCTTGGATTTAATTGGGAGTATGAACACTGAAGCTTTCTTT
15,TRBD1,-,TRBJ1-5,TRBV7-2,CASSPGTVSNQPQHF,TGTGCCAGCAGCCCCGGGACAGTTAGCAATCAGCCCCAGCATTTT
13,-,-,TRBJ2-7,TRBV25-1,CASSASAAYEQYF,TGTGCCAGCAGTGCCTCCGCGGCTTACGAGCAGTACTTC
16,TRBD2,-,TRBJ2-7,TRBV5-5,CASSLVGTSRTYEQYF,TGTGCCAGCAGCTTGGTCGGGACTAGCCGGACCTACGAGCAGTACTTC
16,TRBD1,-,TRBJ2-5,TRBV15,CATSRGSGGMQETQYF,TGTGCCACCAGCAGAGGGTCAGGGGGTATGCAAGAGACCCAGTACTTC
14,-,-,TRBJ2-7,TRBV27,CASSLGGALNEQYF,TGTGCCAGCAGTTTGGGGGGAGCTTTAAACGAGCAGTACTTC
19,TRBD2,-,TRBJ2-3,TRBV15,CATSRSPLGASGRTDTQYF,TGTGCCACCAGCAGATCCCCTCTCGGGGCTAGCGGGAGAACAGATACGCAGTATTTT
15,-,-,TRBJ1-5,TRBV6-1,CASIQQAYSNQPQHF,TGTGCCAGCATCCAGCAGGCCTATAGCAATCAGCCCCAGCATTTT
17,TRBD2,-,TRBJ2-1,TRBV7-3,CASSSGTSVSSYNEQFF,TGTGCCAGCAGTTCGGGGACTAGCGTTAGCTCCTACAATGAGCAGTTCTTC
18,TRBD2,-,TRBJ2-1,TRBV9,CASSVDLGLAGSYNEQFF,TGTGCCAGCAGCGTAGATTTGGGGCTAGCGGGCTCCTACAATGAGCAGTTCTTC